Listed below are T cell receptor beta chains from one sample, sequenced in a study of T cell repertoires in cytomegalovirus infection. TCRdb re-called the reads through MiXCR, storing one row per CDR3 protein. The table has approximately 730,000 distinct CDR3 sequences, 25% to 35% seen once. Their specific antigens are unknown. Source: cultured CD8+ T cells from PBMCs, taken from culture after CMV antigen stimulation. Every receptor here comes from a human donor in good health (CMV status not recorded). Some clones in this sample may be carry-over from other donors' samples. Both conserved end residues are part of each CDR3. Each record gives: J gene, clone size, D gene, V gene, CDR3 DNA, CDR3 protein. A D gene is named only where the DNA matches it firmly. Where a row states a size, it is once, few, many or the class of an expanded clone; other rows omit it.

>TRBJ2-2|.|TRBD1|TRBV15
TGTGCCACCAGCGGTCCCGGGACAGGTGTGGAGCTGTTTTTT
CATSGPGTGVELFF
>TRBJ2-5|.|TRBD1|TRBV7-9
TGTGCCAGCAGCTCCCCGACAGGGAGAGAGACCCAGTACTTC
CASSSPTGRETQYF
>TRBJ1-2|.|.|TRBV7-9
TGTGCCAGCAGCTTAAGGCAGGGAGGGTACACCTTC
CASSLRQGGYTF
>TRBJ2-3|.|.|TRBV12-3/TRBV12-4
TGTGGCAGCAGTAGACTGGGAGTCACAGATACGCAGTATTTT
CGSSRLGVTDTQYF
>TRBJ2-5|.|.|TRBV7-8
TGTGCCAGCAGCTTAGCCTGGTCGGGGAAGGAGACCCAGTACTTC
CASSLAWSGKETQYF
>TRBJ2-3|many|TRBD2|TRBV7-6
TGTGCCAGCAGCTTCGGCGGGAGTATCACAGATACGCAGTATTTT
CASSFGGSITDTQYF
>TRBJ2-7|.|.|TRBV19
TGTGCCAGTAGTATTCTTCTTGGATGGATTGAGCAGTACTTC
CASSILLGWIEQYF
>TRBJ1-1|few|.|TRBV2
TGTGCCAGCAGTCGACAGATGCTCCCGTCTCCCGACACTGAAGCTTTCTTT
CASSRQMLPSPDTEAFF
>TRBJ1-6|few|.|TRBV3-1
TGTGCCAGCAGCCAACGGAGCGATCCTCGGAGTTCACCCCTCCACTTT
CASSQRSDPRSSPLHF
>TRBJ2-3|.|.|TRBV13
TGTGCCAGCAGCTACCCGGGTAGCGAGACAGATACGCAGTATTTT
CASSYPGSETDTQYF
>TRBJ2-3|.|.|TRBV28
TGTGCCAGCAGTTTAGGGCTCCCGGCCGCGGACGGCACAGATACGCAGTATTTT
CASSLGLPAADGTDTQYF